The 31 T cell receptor beta chains in this list originate from one sample, sequenced in a study of shared T cell receptors in the human thymus. The protocol was immunoSEQ multiplex PCR, while the TCRdb copy is restricted to in-frame clones and leaves out a portion. The table includes under 850,000 clones, 70% to 90% detected once. The same sample was also used in a study of human thymus T cells.

Sequenced input: thymocytes. The receptors shown here come from a boy under two years old with a congenital heart defect.

This rearrangement joins TRBV15 to TRBJ2-7; D not certain. CDR1 and CDR2 from the germline V gene are LNHNV and YYDKDF (reference sequence). This CDR3 is built from 15 residues. V was shortened by 2 bases and J by 3 bases, with 14 bases between the two germline ends. For the CDR3, the DNA is TGTGCCACCAGCAGAACCAAGGTCCCGGGCTACGAGCAGTACTTC. Encoded protein: CATSRTKVPGYEQYF.

A few counts support this clone. J is TRBJ2-6 and V is TRBV18; 9 bases align to TRBD1. V lost 6 bases and J lost 6; bases outside the gene matches: 6. The germline CDR1 and CDR2 sequences are KGHSH and LQKENI. CDR3 length: 15 residues. The CDR3 protein is CASSLGTGKANVLTF. CDR3 in DNA: TGTGCCAGCTCGCTCGGGACAGGGAAGGCCAACGTCCTGACTTTC.

The gene calls are TRBV27 and TRBJ1-5; D may be TRBD1 (6 bases). Germline-derived CDR1 and CDR2 are MNHEY and SMNVEV (reference sequence). Trimming cost V 5 bases and J 3 bases, with 14 bases left between them. This CDR3 comprises 15 residues. In nucleotides, the CDR3 is TGTGCCAGCAGTACGTCCACAGGGAACAATCAGCCCCAGCATTTT. Its protein is CASSTSTGNNQPQHF.

This clone was picked up one time. This chain connects TRBV7-2 to TRBJ2-3, with D unclear. The CDR3 runs to 15 residues. V gave up 6 bases and J gave up 2 bases, with 15 bases separating them. The germline V gene has CDR1 SGHTA and CDR2 FQGNSA. The CDR3 sequence is CASRRQNSPTDTQYF. Written as DNA, the CDR3 is TGTGCCAGCAGGAGACAAAACTCCCCCACAGATACGCAGTATTTT. Together with reference TRBV7-2 and TRBJ2-3, the CDR3 gives the full variable domain: GAGVSQSPSNKVTEKGKDVELRCDPISGHTALYWYRQSLGQGLEFLIYFQGNSAPDKSGLPSDRFSAERTGGSVSTLTIQRTQQEDSAVYLCASRRQNSPTDTQYFGPGTRLTVL.

The genes are TRBV14 and TRBJ2-3, with 9 bases fitting TRBD2. This CDR3 comprises 18 residues. Germline-derived CDR1 and CDR2 are SGHDN and FVKESK. V gave up 1 base and J gave up 4 bases; unmatched junction bases: 12. CDR3 coding DNA: TGTGCCAGCAGCCAAGTTAACCCTAGCGGGGCCCTGGCAGATACGCAGTATTTT. Its translation: CASSQVNPSGALADTQYF. The full variable domain, completed using reference TRBV14 and TRBJ2-3, is EAGVTQFPSHSVIEKGQTVTLRCDPISGHDNLYWYRRVMGKEIKFLLHFVKESKQDESGMPNNRFLAERTGGTYSTLKVQPAELEDSGVYFCASSQVNPSGALADTQYFGPGTRLTVL.

The chain employs TRBV28 and TRBJ2-7; 7 nucleotides line up with TRBD2. CDR1 and CDR2 (germline): MDHEN, SYDVKM. The CDR3 extends over 15 amino acids. The ends lost 1 base at V and 2 bases at J; junction bases unmatched: 5. CDR3 sequence: CASSLSRDYPYEQYF. The CDR3 bases are TGTGCCAGCAGTTTATCGCGGGACTACCCCTACGAGCAGTACTTC.

In its sample, this clone was seen once. The chain employs TRBV4-2 and TRBJ1-2; D perhaps matches TRBD1 (5 bases). Germline loops: CDR1 LGHNA, CDR2 YNFKEQ. The CDR3 runs to 16 residues. Trimming took 0 bases from V and 7 from J, leaving 18 bases between them. The CDR3 protein is CASSQEGFAGRGGYTF. CDR3 nucleotides: TGTGCCAGCAGCCAAGAGGGCTTCGCAGGGCGAGGTGGCTACACCTTC.

The CDR3 loop reads CATSRGRLTGGVSYEQYF. The CDR3 DNA reads as TGTGCCACCAGCAGGGGGAGATTAACCGGCGGGGTGTCCTACGAGCAGTACTTC. V is TRBV15 and J is TRBJ2-7; weak D call: TRBD2 (6 bases). The germline V and J ends were trimmed by 3 bases and 1 base, with 22 bases remaining between them. Germline V lookup: CDR1 LNHNV, CDR2 YYDKDF (reference sequence). This CDR3 contains 18 residues. Together with reference TRBV15 and TRBJ2-7, the CDR3 gives the full variable domain: DAMVIQNPRYQVTQFGKPVTLSCSQTLNHNVMYWYQQKSSQAPKLLFHYYDKDFNNEADTPDNFQSRRPNTSFCFLDIRSPGLGDTAMYLCATSRGRLTGGVSYEQYFGPGTRLTVT.

The CDR3 DNA follows: TGTGCCAGCAGCTTAGGGGGGGGCGCTCAGCCCCAGCATTTT. It encodes CASSLGGGAQPQHF. This chain joins TRBV11-2 and TRBJ1-5, with D maybe TRBD1 (6 bases). The V end lost 1 base, the J end lost 6 bases, and 10 bases lay between the germline ends. Germline CDR1 SGHAT, CDR2 FQNNGV. The CDR3 consists of 14 residues.

Only one count was recorded for this clone. This rearrangement joins TRBV5-6 to TRBJ2-7; 13 bases fit TRBD2. The CDR3 runs to 15 residues. Germline V gene lookup returns CDR1 SGHDT and CDR2 YYEEEE. With V trimmed by 0 bases and J by 4 bases, 1 base remained unmatched. The CDR3 DNA follows: TGTGCCAGCAGCTTGGGACTAGCGGGAGGTTACGAGCAGTACTTC. Protein: CASSLGLAGGYEQYF.

A single count supports this clone. V gene TRBV10-3 combines with J gene TRBJ2-3; D ambiguous. There are 15 residues in the CDR3. The germline V gene encodes CDR1 ENHRY and CDR2 SYGVKD. Trimming cost V 6 bases and J 2 bases, with 15 bases left between them. Written as DNA, the CDR3 is TGTGCCATCAGGCCCCAGAGGCGCGACACAGATACGCAGTATTTT. Translating gives CAIRPQRRDTDTQYF.

V usage is TRBV5-4 and J usage is TRBJ2-7, with D perhaps TRBD2 (6 bases). V was cut by 4 bases and J by 5 bases, with 25 bases left in between. The germline V gene has CDR1 SGHNT and CDR2 YYREEE (reference sequence). There are 17 residues in the CDR3. CDR3 in amino acids: CASSPQELIGAGHEQYF. CDR3 in DNA: TGTGCCAGCAGCCCGCAGGAATTGATAGGCGCGGGGCACGAGCAGTACTTC. Complete variable domain (other parts from reference TRBV5-4 and TRBJ2-7): ETGVTQSPTHLIKTRGQQVTLRCSSQSGHNTVSWYQQALGQGPQFIFQYYREEENGRGNFPPRFSGLQFPNYSSELNVNALELDDSALYLCASSPQELIGAGHEQYFGPGTRLTVT.

The rearrangement links TRBV2 to TRBJ2-7; 7 positions agree with TRBD2. This CDR3 comprises 16 residues. Germline assignment: CDR1 SNHLY and CDR2 FYNNEI. V lost 1 base to trimming and J lost 0 bases; unmatched junction nucleotides: 6. The CDR3 region is CASSEVPSGGSYEQYF. In DNA, the CDR3 is TGTGCCAGCAGTGAAGTGCCTAGCGGCGGCTCCTACGAGCAGTACTTC.

The V gene is TRBV6-1, the J gene TRBJ2-7; D unresolved. Trimming cost V 3 bases and J 2 bases, with 5 bases left between them. CDR3 length equals 12 residues. Looked up from germline, CDR1 is MNHNS and CDR2 is SASEGT. CDR3 region: CASSESAYEQYF. CDR3 DNA sequence: TGTGCCAGCAGTGAGTCTGCCTACGAGCAGTACTTC.

J is TRBJ2-7 and V is TRBV28; TRBD2 is a possible D gene (6 bases). The CDR3 consists of 15 residues. Germline CDR1 reads MDHEN; CDR2 reads SYDVKM. Trimming stripped 6 bases from V and 3 bases from J, with 18 bases between. The CDR3 loop reads CASSHPWRDCYEQYF. The CDR3 coding sequence is TGTGCCAGCAGCCACCCCTGGCGGGATTGCTACGAGCAGTACTTC.

V is TRBV29-1 and J is TRBJ2-7; the match to TRBD1 covers 9 bases. The junction had 4 bases not matched to a gene; V was cut back by 4 bases and J by 0 bases. CDR1 and CDR2 from the germline V gene are SQVTM and ANQGSEA. The CDR3 is 14 residues long. CDR3 in DNA: TGCAGCGTTGCGGGACAGGGATCCTCCTACGAGCAGTACTTC. Its protein is CSVAGQGSSYEQYF.

Concerning this clone itself: Within the sample, other DNA sequences also encode this same CDR3. The chain links TRBV11-2 to TRBJ2-7; 8 bases match TRBD1. This CDR3 has 13 residues. CDR1 and CDR2 from the germline V gene are SGHAT and FQNNGV. Losses at the gene ends were 5 bases for V and 5 bases for J; bases not matched to a gene: 5. DNA for the CDR3: TGTGCCAGCAGCCCAGACAGGGGTCACGAGCAGTACTTC. It specifies CASSPDRGHEQYF.

This clone was counted a few times. This rearrangement joins TRBV4-3 to TRBJ2-1; 9 bases agree with TRBD2. Germline-derived CDR1 and CDR2 are LGHNA and YSLEER. The CDR3 loop spans 15 amino acids. Unmatched junction bases numbered 7, after V lost 1 base and J lost 9 bases. In DNA, the CDR3 is TGCGCCAGCAGCCAAGGAGTAGCGGGAGCATGTGAGCAGTTCTTC. Encoded protein: CASSQGVAGACEQFF.

The chain recombines TRBV20-1 with TRBJ2-7; TRBD1 matches at 7 bases. Germline-derived CDR1 and CDR2 are DFQATT and SNEGSKA (reference sequence). J lost 6 bases, V lost 6 bases, and 5 bases had no gene match. The CDR3 runs to 11 residues. The CDR3 loop is CSARGSGEQYF. CDR3 coding DNA: TGCAGTGCCAGGGGGAGCGGCGAGCAGTACTTC.

This clone was counted once. V gene TRBV28 combines with J gene TRBJ2-7; 8 bases line up with TRBD2. Germline V gene sequence: CDR1 MDHEN, CDR2 SYDVKM. J gave up 5 bases and V 1 base, and 25 bases lay outside the gene matches. The CDR3 has 21 amino acids. In DNA, the CDR3 is TGTGCCAGCAGTTTATACCTCCGGAGTGGGTTTGAGGTAGCGGGACACGACGAGCAGTACTTC. This encodes CASSLYLRSGFEVAGHDEQYF.

The J gene is TRBJ2-3, the V gene TRBV11-3; 10 positions agree with TRBD2. After removal of 4 bases from V and 1 base from J, the junction contained 5 bases not matched to a gene. Germline V gene data show CDR1 as SGHNT and CDR2 as YENEEA. The CDR3 length is 16 residues. The CDR3 loop is CASSYEREGGTDTQYF. The CDR3 nucleotides read TGTGCCAGCAGCTACGAGCGGGAGGGAGGCACAGATACGCAGTATTTT.

This clone was seen a single time. The chain couples TRBV18 to TRBJ2-7, with 9 bases aligning to TRBD1. V gave up 4 bases and J gave up 0 bases; unmatched junction bases: 4. CDR3 length equals 15 residues. The germline V gene encodes CDR1 KGHSH and CDR2 LQKENI. This CDR3 reads CASSRGTGPSYEQYF. CDR3 bases: TGTGCCAGCTCACGTGGGACAGGGCCCTCCTACGAGCAGTACTTC.

The V call is TRBV4-3, the J call TRBJ2-1; TRBD2 aligns across 16 bases. Trimming removed 3 bases from V and 3 bases from J; junction bases left unmatched: 11. The CDR3 is 20 amino acids. CDR1 is LGHNA and CDR2 is YSLEER in the germline V gene. DNA of the CDR3: TGCGCCAGCAGCCACCCGCCTGGGACTAGCGGGAGGGTTGGCTACAATGAGCAGTTCTTC. Its translation is CASSHPPGTSGRVGYNEQFF.

The chain's CDR3 is CASGLLLDPTYEQYF. The CDR3 DNA follows: TGTGCTAGTGGTTTGTTGCTAGACCCAACCTACGAGCAGTACTTC. The J gene is TRBJ2-5, the V gene TRBV12-5, with D uncertain. The end of the DNA aligns better with TRBJ2-7, so the J call may be wrong. The CDR3 covers 15 residues. The germline CDR1 and CDR2 sequences are LGHNT and FRNRAP.

This clone has a handful of counts. V gene TRBV7-9 combines with J gene TRBJ2-5; 12 bases match TRBD1. J gave up 5 bases and V 1 base, and 2 bases lay outside the gene matches. This CDR3 region has 15 residues. Germline CDR1 is SEHNR and CDR2 is FQNEAQ (reference sequence). CDR3 amino acids: CASSLGDRGPETQYF. The CDR3 bases are TGTGCCAGCAGCTTAGGGGACAGGGGGCCTGAGACCCAGTACTTC. The variable domain in full, completed from reference TRBV7-9 and TRBJ2-5, reads DTGVSQNPRHKITKRGQNVTFRCDPISEHNRLYWYRQTLGQGPEFLTYFQNEAQLEKSRLLSDRFSAERPKGSFSTLEIQRTEQGDSAMYLCASSLGDRGPETQYFGPGTRLLVL.

This clone came up once. This chain uses TRBV5-4 with TRBJ2-5; TRBD1 agrees at 10 bases. This CDR3 has 18 residues. V lost 0 bases to trimming and J lost 5 bases; unmatched junction nucleotides: 13. Germline assignment: CDR1 SGHNT and CDR2 YYREEE (reference sequence). The CDR3 loop reads CASSLGARQGAIVETQYF. The CDR3 region has the DNA TGTGCCAGCAGCTTGGGGGCTAGACAGGGGGCGATCGTGGAGACCCAGTACTTC.

With respect to this clone: Other DNA variants within this sample encode the same CDR3. V is TRBV30 and J is TRBJ1-1; 9 bases agree with TRBD1. This CDR3 is built from 12 residues. V shed 3 bases, J shed 4 bases, and the junction held 0 bases outside the gene matches. Germline CDR1 GTSNPN, CDR2 SVGIG (reference sequence). CDR3 sequence: CAWRDRGTEAFF. The CDR3 region has the DNA TGTGCCTGGAGGGACAGGGGCACTGAAGCTTTCTTT.

The gene calls are TRBV19 and TRBJ2-1; unclear D gene. The germline CDR1 and CDR2 sequences are LNHDA and SQIVND (reference sequence). Trimming cost V 2 bases and J 7 bases, with 6 bases left between them. CDR3 length: 12 residues. DNA of the CDR3: TGTGCCAGTAGTATAATGGAGAATGAGCAGTTCTTC. This codes for CASSIMENEQFF.

V is TRBV6-6 and J is TRBJ2-1; maybe TRBD2 (5 bases). CDR1 is MNHNY, CDR2 SVGAGI, per germline (reference sequence). The CDR3 is made up of 14 amino acids. V lost 10 bases, J lost 8 bases, and 21 bases lay in between. CDR3 DNA sequence: TGTGCCACCCGGACTTTCGGGAAGAGGGATGAGCAGTTCTTC. As protein: CATRTFGKRDEQFF.

This chain links TRBV11-2 with TRBJ2-7; 8 bases fit TRBD1. With 5 bases clipped from V and 0 bases from J, the junction kept 3 bases outside the gene matches. From germline, CDR1 is SGHAT and CDR2 FQNNGV. The CDR3 spans 14 residues. Written as DNA, the CDR3 is TGTGCCAGCAGCCTCAGGGGGCGCTCCTACGAGCAGTACTTC. Translation: CASSLRGRSYEQYF.

This rearrangement joins TRBV29-1 to TRBJ2-5, with TRBD1 identical over 7 bases. This CDR3 region has 13 residues. Trimming at V came to 6 bases and at J to 5 bases, leaving 9 bases not matched to a gene. In germline, CDR1 is SQVTM, CDR2 ANQGSEA. The CDR3, as DNA: TGCAGCGTACCAAGGGGGCGCGGGGAGACCCAGTACTTC. This gives the protein CSVPRGRGETQYF.